The next 13 T cell receptor beta chains were all read from a single sample in a study of shared clonotypes between healthy human individuals. Profiling relied on immunoSEQ multiplex PCR, and the TCRdb table lists in-frame clones only, not all of them. This repertoire shows about 1 million clones, about 76% found once; its top ten account for approximately 1.5%. The sequencing input was memory CD4+ T cells sorted from blood. Described subset: CD45RA-negative fraction. These receptors all stem from a man between 18 and 29 years old in good health.

This clone was recorded a few times. The chain employs TRBV6-5 and TRBJ2-1, with D uncertain. This CDR3 is built from 13 residues. V shed 6 bases and J shed 1 base, with 7 bases lying between them. Germline V gives CDR1 MNHEY, CDR2 SVGAGI. The CDR3 region has the DNA TGTGCCAGCAGGGCCCAGTCCTACAATGAGCAGTTCTTC. Residues: CASRAQSYNEQFF.

The J gene is TRBJ2-5, the V gene TRBV6-6; the D is unclear. The CDR3 covers 12 residues. V was shortened by 6 bases and J by 5 bases, with 10 bases between the two germline ends. Per the germline V gene, CDR1 is MNHNY and CDR2 is SVGAGI (reference sequence). The CDR3 loop reads CASSSNTETQYF. The DNA of the CDR3 is TGTGCCAGCAGCTCCAATACTGAGACCCAGTACTTC.

This rearrangement joins TRBV29-1 to TRBJ2-6, with unresolved D. CDR3 size: 13 residues. The germline V gene has CDR1 SQVTM and CDR2 ANQGSEA. V shed 2 bases and J shed 2 bases, with 4 bases lying between them. The CDR3 region is CSVERAGANVLTF. The DNA for the CDR3 is TGCAGCGTTGAACGGGCTGGGGCCAACGTCCTGACTTTC.

This clone appeared once. A much larger clone lies one base from this, so it may be a read error. The rearrangement uses TRBV7-2 and TRBJ2-7, with TRBD2 identical over 11 bases. Per the germline V gene, CDR1 is SGHTA and CDR2 is FQGNSA. The ends lost 4 bases at V and 2 bases at J; junction bases unmatched: 4. The CDR3 runs to 15 residues. Written as DNA, the CDR3 is TGTGCCAGCAGCTCACTAGCGGGGGTGGCCTACGAGCAGTACTTC. Protein: CASSSLAGVAYEQYF.

Comments on this clone: This same CDR3 is encoded by further DNA sequences in the sample. The J gene is TRBJ2-7, the V gene TRBV5-1, with 8 bases lining up with TRBD2. The ends lost 4 bases at V and 1 base at J; junction bases unmatched: 4. CDR1 and CDR2 (germline): SGHRS, YFSETQ. This CDR3 contains 14 residues. The CDR3 region has the DNA TGCGCCAGCAGCCTGGGACTAGTTTCCTACGAGCAGTACTTC. Amino acids: CASSLGLVSYEQYF.

Notes on this clone: With a much larger clone just one base away, this may be a read error. The V gene is TRBV7-3, the J gene TRBJ1-2; 9 bases are shared with TRBD1. The CDR3 contains 13 residues. The germline V gene encodes CDR1 SGHTA and CDR2 FQGTGA. After removal of 5 bases from V and 6 bases from J, the junction contained 4 bases not matched to a gene. CDR3 DNA sequence: TGTGCCAGCAGCCCCGGACAGGGGAATGGCTACACCTTC. This gives the protein CASSPGQGNGYTF.

This clone was detected only a few times. V usage is TRBV21-1 and J usage is TRBJ1-5. TRBV21-1 is a pseudogene. The CDR3 consists of 11 residues. The CDR3 sequence is CASSPNQPQHF. CDR3 nucleotides: TGTGCCAGCAGTCCTAATCAGCCCCAGCATTTT.

This clone was observed a few times. The chain joins TRBV7-2 to TRBJ2-1, with D possibly TRBD2 on 6 matching bases. The V gene's germline CDR1 is SGHTA and CDR2 FQGNSA. V was clipped by 5 bases and J by 3 bases, with 11 bases between them. The CDR3 sequence is 14 residues long. For the CDR3, the DNA is TGTGCCAGCAGCCCTCGGACTAACTACAATGAGCAGTTCTTC. Its protein is CASSPRTNYNEQFF.

The chain links TRBV4-2 to TRBJ2-5; D is uncertain. Per the germline V gene, CDR1 is LGHNA and CDR2 is YNFKEQ. V lost 4 bases and J lost 5, with 17 bases in between. CDR3 length: 15 amino acids. CDR3 coding DNA: TGTGCCAGCAGCCCAAGGTCGCCGGGCCGGGAGACCCAGTACTTC. Translating gives CASSPRSPGRETQYF.

This chain joins TRBV5-1 and TRBJ2-3; D is unclear. The CDR3 is 14 residues long. CDR1 is SGHRS, CDR2 YFSETQ, per germline. V was trimmed by 3 bases and J by 0 bases, leaving 8 bases between them. For the CDR3, the DNA is TGCGCCAGCAGCTCGCCTTTTAGCACAGATACGCAGTATTTT. The encoded protein is CASSSPFSTDTQYF.

The chain uses TRBV2 and TRBJ1-4, with unresolved D. Germline V gene sequence: CDR1 SNHLY, CDR2 FYNNEI. The CDR3 has 15 amino acids. V lost 3 bases and J lost 2, with 10 bases in between. The CDR3 reads CASSESRVTNEKLFF. The CDR3, as DNA: TGTGCCAGCAGTGAGTCCCGGGTGACTAATGAAAAACTGTTTTTT. The full variable domain, in which reference TRBV2 and TRBJ1-4 provide the parts outside the CDR3, is EPEVTQTPSHQVTQMGQEVILRCVPISNHLYFYWYRQILGQKVEFLVSFYNNEISEKSEIFDDQFSVERPDGSNFTLKIRSTKLEDSAMYFCASSESRVTNEKLFFGSGTQLSVL.

The chain employs TRBV28 and TRBJ2-7, with 10 bases that match TRBD1. The germline V gene has CDR1 MDHEN and CDR2 SYDVKM. The CDR3 is made up of 15 amino acids. Trimming at V came to 5 bases and at J to 2 bases, leaving 6 bases not matched to a gene. The CDR3 coding sequence is TGTGCCAGCAGTCCCTGGGACAGGGGCACCTACGAGCAGTACTTC. It translates to CASSPWDRGTYEQYF.

The chain carries TRBV30 and TRBJ2-4; no reliable D call. Germline assignment: CDR1 GTSNPN and CDR2 SVGIG (reference sequence). V dropped 4 bases and J dropped 1 base, with 8 bases sitting between them. The CDR3 loop spans 13 amino acids. The CDR3 DNA is TGTGCCTGGACAGGAGAGGCCAAAAACATTCAGTACTTC. This sequence encodes CAWTGEAKNIQYF.